A single sample is the source of the 21 T cell receptor beta chains below, sequenced in a study of type 1 regulatory T cells. TCRdb recomputed calls from the reads with MiXCR, one row per CDR3 protein. This table holds tens of thousands of distinct CDR3 sequences, less than 25% found once. Antigens of these TCRs are unknown. The study's findings and limits: Type 1 regulatory T cells had a more restricted TCR repertoire than non-type 1 regulatory T cells.

What was sequenced was cultured type 1 regulatory T (Tr1) cells, either the whole culture or a sorted fraction (not recorded which). Receptor source: a human donor in good health.

The sample holds a few counts of this clonotype. This chain uses TRBV19 with TRBJ2-7; 7 nucleotides match TRBD1. The V gene's germline CDR1 is LNHDA and CDR2 SQIVND (reference sequence). The CDR3 consists of 13 residues. V was pared by 9 bases and J by 0 bases, with 5 bases of the junction left unmatched. CDR3 bases: TGTGCCAGCCGGGACAGAAGCTCCTACGAGCAGTACTTC. Protein: CASRDRSSYEQYF. The whole variable domain, filled in from reference TRBV19 and TRBJ2-7, reads DGGITQSPKYLFRKEGQNVTLSCEQNLNHDAMYWYRQDPGQGLRLIYYSQIVNDFQKGDIAEGYSVSREKKESFPLTVTSAQKNPTAFYLCASRDRSSYEQYFGPGTRLTVT.

The CDR3 sequence: CASSQEGWEPQHF. Here the CDR3 DNA reads TGTGCCAGCAGCCAAGAAGGTTGGGAGCCCCAGCATTTT. The chain combines TRBV3-1 with TRBJ1-5; no definite D call. From germline, CDR1 is LGHDT and CDR2 YNNKEL (reference sequence). The ends were cut back, 0 bases at V and 8 bases at J, with 8 bases in the middle. CDR3 size: 13 residues.

This clonotype was detected a few times. V gene TRBV7-2 combines with J gene TRBJ2-1; tentatively, D is TRBD1 (8 bases). The CDR3 covers 15 residues. Germline CDR1 reads SGHTA; CDR2 reads FQGNSA. V was shortened by 1 base and J by 3 bases, with 10 bases between the two germline ends. CDR3 DNA sequence: TGTGCCAGCAGCTTAGACAGGGGGGGCTACAATGAGCAGTTCTTC. This gives the protein CASSLDRGGYNEQFF.

In its sample, this clonotype was seen once. The chain combines TRBV20-1 with TRBJ1-4; TRBD1 agrees at 10 bases. CDR3 length: 15 amino acids. Germline lookup yields CDR1 DFQATT and CDR2 SNEGSKA (reference sequence). J lost 7 bases, V lost 0 bases, and 5 bases had no gene match. CDR3 loop: CSARDLGQGSEKLFF. The CDR3 bases are TGCAGTGCTAGAGATTTGGGACAGGGGTCTGAAAAACTGTTTTTT.

This clonotype was counted a few times. The rearrangement joins TRBV7-9 to TRBJ2-7, with 10 bases that match TRBD1. This CDR3 comprises 14 residues. From germline, CDR1 is SEHNR and CDR2 FQNEAQ (reference sequence). Trimming cost V 0 bases and J 5 bases; bases outside gene matches: 1. CDR3 sequence reads: CASSLAGTGDEQYF. Written as DNA, the CDR3 is TGTGCCAGCAGCTTAGCCGGGACAGGGGACGAGCAGTACTTC.

This chain uses TRBV10-3 with TRBJ2-1; TRBD2 matches 8 bases. Germline CDR1 and CDR2: ENHRY and SYGVKD. V shed 7 bases, J shed 6 bases, and the junction held 11 bases outside the gene matches. CDR3 length: 15 residues. The CDR3 nucleotides read TGTGCCATCACCCCGGGACTAGGGACGGGCAATGAGCAGTTCTTC. Translation: CAITPGLGTGNEQFF.

This clonotype was seen only a few times. The V call is TRBV28, the J call TRBJ2-7; the D is unclear. V was cut by 5 bases and J by 3 bases, with 20 bases left in between. CDR3 length: 16 residues. Germline CDR1 MDHEN, CDR2 SYDVKM. The CDR3 region is CASSPTGDLRFYEQYF. CDR3 coding DNA: TGTGCCAGCAGTCCAACTGGGGATCTAAGATTCTACGAGCAGTACTTC. Using reference TRBV28 and TRBJ2-7 for the parts outside the CDR3, the full variable domain is DVKVTQSSRYLVKRTGEKVFLECVQDMDHENMFWYRQDPGLGLRLIYFSYDVKMKEKGDIPEGYSVSREKKERFSLILESASTNQTSMYLCASSPTGDLRFYEQYFGPGTRLTVT.

This clonotype was observed a handful of times. The V and J genes are TRBV7-2 and TRBJ1-5; 8 bases match TRBD1. The CDR3 has 14 amino acids. CDR1 is SGHTA, CDR2 FQGNSA, per germline. The trim removed 5 bases at V and 6 bases at J, leaving 6 bases unmatched. The CDR3 sequence: CASSGAGGVQPQHF. CDR3 DNA: TGTGCCAGCAGCGGGGCAGGGGGCGTTCAGCCCCAGCATTTT.

This clonotype was found a few times. The chain is built from TRBV12-3 or TRBV12-4 and TRBJ2-5, with TRBD2 matching 14 bases. The CDR3 consists of 17 residues. The junction had 9 bases not matched to a gene; V was cut back by 5 bases and J by 4 bases. CDR3 sequence (DNA): TGTGCCAGCAGTCCCGGGACTAGCGGGAGTTTGAGAGAGACCCAGTACTTC. Translating gives CASSPGTSGSLRETQYF.

J is TRBJ2-3 and V is TRBV5-5; D is tentatively TRBD1 or TRBD2 (5 bases each). The CDR3 totals 15 residues. Germline V lookup: CDR1 SGHKS, CDR2 YYEKEE (reference sequence). V shed 2 bases and J shed 3 bases, with 13 bases lying between them. CDR3: CASSFRDGRTDTQYF. The CDR3 DNA sequence: TGTGCCAGCAGCTTCCGGGACGGCAGAACAGATACGCAGTATTTT.

This clonotype was seen only a few times. This sequence joins TRBV20-1 and TRBJ2-5; 10 bases match TRBD2. The CDR3 has 13 amino acids. Germline V gene lookup returns CDR1 DFQATT and CDR2 SNEGSKA (reference sequence). The ends lost 7 bases at V and 1 base at J; junction bases unmatched: 3. This CDR3 reads CSVRTSGQETQYF. The CDR3 DNA is TGCAGTGTTCGGACTAGCGGCCAAGAGACCCAGTACTTC.

The chain is built from TRBV2 and TRBJ1-1; D remains ambiguous. CDR1 is SNHLY, CDR2 FYNNEI, per germline. The CDR3 runs 13 residues. V gave up 6 bases and J gave up 1 base, with 9 bases separating them. CDR3 nucleotides: TGTGCCAGCAGCGCTCAGCGGAACACTGAAGCTTTCTTT. Amino acids: CASSAQRNTEAFF.

The chain uses TRBV30 and TRBJ2-2; D uncertain. CDR1 and CDR2 from the germline V gene are GTSNPN and SVGIG (reference sequence). This CDR3 is built from 14 residues. V gave up 0 bases and J gave up 3 bases, with 8 bases separating them. The CDR3 is CAWSVRRYTGELFF. DNA of the CDR3: TGTGCCTGGAGTGTGAGAAGGTACACCGGGGAGCTGTTTTTT.

This clonotype was counted a few times. V gene TRBV7-2 combines with J gene TRBJ2-1; no clear D. Germline V lookup: CDR1 SGHTA, CDR2 FQGNSA. CDR3 size: 11 residues. V was cut by 5 bases and J by 10 bases, with 9 bases left in between. DNA of the CDR3: TGTGCCAGCAGCGCCCGATCAGAGCAGTTCTTC. Its translation is CASSARSEQFF.

This clonotype was seen a few times. The rearrangement uses TRBV6-2 or TRBV6-3 and TRBJ1-1; D unresolved. Germline loops: CDR1 MNHEY, CDR2 SVGEGT. Trimming stripped 6 bases from V and 4 bases from J, with 9 bases between. This CDR3 has 12 amino acids. The DNA for the CDR3 is TGTGCCAGCAGACCGGAGGGCACTGAAGCTTTCTTT. It is translated as CASRPEGTEAFF.

The gene calls are TRBV12-3 or TRBV12-4 and TRBJ2-3; D remains unclear. Trimming shortened V by 5 bases and J by 3 bases, and 12 bases separated the two germline ends. The length of the CDR3 is 14 residues. The DNA of the CDR3 is TGTGCCAGCAGTCCGTTCCTGGGAACAGATACGCAGTATTTT. Translating gives CASSPFLGTDTQYF.

This clonotype was seen only a few times. V is TRBV27 and J is TRBJ2-2, with D perhaps matching TRBD1 or TRBD2 (5 bases each). Germline CDR1 reads MNHEY; CDR2 reads SMNVEV (reference sequence). V lost 6 bases to trimming and J lost 6 bases, with 11 bases between them. CDR3 length equals 13 residues. CDR3 coding DNA: TGTGCCAGCAGACTGATGGGGGCCGGGGAGCTGTTTTTT. It specifies CASRLMGAGELFF.

The J gene is TRBJ2-1, the V gene TRBV6-2 or TRBV6-3; D remains ambiguous. Per germline, CDR1 MNHEY and CDR2 SVGEGT. The CDR3 is 12 residues long. With 5 bases removed from V and 13 bases from J, the gap between germline ends came to 15 bases. DNA for the CDR3: TGTGCCAGCAGTCCACCTACAATGGTCCAGTTCTTC. This translates into CASSPPTMVQFF.

The chain is built from TRBV6-6 and TRBJ2-1; 11 positions match TRBD2. From germline, CDR1 is MNHNY and CDR2 SVGAGI (reference sequence). The CDR3 covers 18 residues. J lost 0 bases, V lost 6 bases, and 10 bases had no gene match. CDR3 DNA: TGTGCCAGCAGCCACCCGGGACTAGCGGAGGGCTCCTACAATGAGCAGTTCTTC. It is translated as CASSHPGLAEGSYNEQFF.

The genes are TRBV20-1 and TRBJ1-3, with D perhaps matching TRBD1 (6 bases). The CDR3 totals 17 residues. Germline CDR1 DFQATT, CDR2 SNEGSKA (reference sequence). Trimming shortened V by 3 bases and J by 4 bases, and 22 bases separated the two germline ends. The CDR3 spells CSASPLGGGGQGNTIYF. The CDR3 bases are TGCAGTGCTAGTCCCCTGGGTGGCGGGGGGCAAGGAAACACCATATATTTT.

This clonotype was counted between two and nine times. This rearrangement joins TRBV28 to TRBJ2-7; D gene uncertain. CDR3 length equals 12 residues. The V end was cut by 6 bases, the J end by 6 bases, with 12 bases between. The germline V gene has CDR1 MDHEN and CDR2 SYDVKM. The CDR3 coding sequence is TGTGCCAGCAGCAGTAGTGATCCCGAGCAGTACTTC. Translation: CASSSSDPEQYF.